This TCR beta chain was retrieved from a study of blood T cell repertoires in COVID-19. Profiling relied on immunoSEQ multiplex PCR, and the TCRdb table lists in-frame clones only, not all of them. The table records 250,000 to 350,000 clones, 85% to 90% of them present only once. Trimming took 10 bases from V and 2 from J, leaving 18 bases between them. CDR1 ENHRY and CDR2 SYGVKD come from the germline V gene. There are 14 residues in the CDR3. Sequencing was done on a sample of PBMCs or T cells enriched from blood (not recorded which). This receptor was obtained from a woman in her fifties or sixties in a cohort exposed to, infected with or recovered from COVID-19 (not recorded which). The gene calls are TRBV10-3 and TRBJ2-7, with D maybe TRBD1 (6 bases). CDR3 residues: CANAPSTGTYEQYF. CDR3 coding DNA: TGTGCCAACGCCCCCTCGACAGGAACCTACGAGCAGTACTTC.